Below, one T cell receptor beta chain is given with its context. This record comes from a study of OX40 agonist ivuxolimab in advanced cancers. The CDR3 sequence is 14 residues long. Germline V gives CDR1 SGHNT, CDR2 YYREEE (reference sequence). Between the trimmed V and J ends, which lost 2 bases and 9 bases, there was a span of 12 bases. TCRdb's table, derived via immunoSEQ multiplex PCR, lists solely in-frame clones and lacks some. The sample shows roughly 67,000 clones, over 80% of them seen only once. Sequencing was performed on CD4+ or CD8+ T cells sorted from blood, taken in a trial of the OX40 agonist ivuxolimab. This TCR was sampled from an adult with an advanced solid tumor such as melanoma, head and neck, liver or kidney cancer. The chain employs TRBV5-4 and TRBJ1-6; TRBD1 is a possible D gene (6 bases). CDR3 DNA: TGTGCCAGCAGCTTTCAGGGGTACAGTTCACCCCTCCACTTT. Its translation: CASSFQGYSSPLHF.